This T cell receptor beta chain was captured in a study of brain T cells in children with intractable seizures. The data were produced by immunoSEQ multiplex PCR, yet TCRdb's version contains in-frame clones alone and is incomplete. The sample carries 340,000 or so clones, about 93% recorded once. This clone came up a few times. Germline CDR1 reads MNHEY; CDR2 reads SVGAGI. The CDR3 consists of 13 residues. With V trimmed by 5 bases and J by 6 bases, 6 bases remained unmatched. Time point noted: blood from clinic visit 5 months post-surgery; TSC patient then seizure free. V usage is TRBV6-5 and J usage is TRBJ1-2; 7 bases align to TRBD1. The origin of this receptor is a boy younger than two with tuberous sclerosis and intractable seizures. Here the sequenced sample was peripheral blood, taken 4 to 5 months after surgery. DNA for the CDR3: TGTGCCAGCAGTAATGACAGGGCCGATGGCTACACCTTC. It specifies CASSNDRADGYTF.